This TCR beta chain was observed in a study of blood T cell repertoires in COVID-19 (dated by TCRdb to 2020 to 2021). Looking at the study overall: Samples from collaborators originated in the United States, Italy and Spain and spanned both the acute and convalescent phases of COVID-19. A de-identified subject ID, COVID-19 status, age in years and sex were almost always included in the sample metadata. The material from the prospective study consisted of cDNA or gDNA derived from T cells, B-cell-depleted T cells, or PBMCs. HLA class I and class II types, where available, came from metadata supplied by the sample provider rather than from assay-based typing. The samples were drawn from two sources: the first 160 participants of the ongoing ImmuneRACE study, and about 1,300 subjects contributed by 6 global collaborators. The repertoires were released in a freely available public database intended as a resource for research on the immune response to SARS-CoV-2. Subjects who had been exposed to COVID-19, were actively infected with it, or had recovered from it provided the deeply sampled blood TCRbeta repertoires that made up the dataset.

Regarding this clone: What this receptor recognizes is not known. No much larger clone exists at a distance of one base, and base qualities are not known.

In Seattle, one collaborating source enrolled patients while the infection was active and tracked those patients longitudinally over the course of disease. Each collaborating institution followed its own protocols to collect whole blood in K2EDTA tubes. For TCRbeta analysis, collaborators shipped samples in one of three forms: frozen whole blood, isolated PBMCs, or DNA extracted from either of those sample types. The paper's findings and limits, for the study overall: The amount of clinical and demographic metadata varied by source and participant and was provided uncurated.

The immunoSEQ Assay, a bias-controlled multiplex PCR, was used to amplify TCRbeta CDR3 regions from genomic DNA. Under the source paper's analysis protocol: Nucleated cell counts per sample were estimated from amplification of reference gene primers within the assay. To quantify the absolute abundance of each unique TCRbeta CDR3 rearrangement, sequence reads were collapsed and filtered. For each sample, productive Simpson clonality was calculated by taking the square root of Simpson's diversity index across productive rearrangements. Drawn from immuneACCESS, this table holds only the in-frame rearrangements with V and J called that TCRdb kept. Clones are partly lost; checked studies trace under half to an unresolved V gene and leave the rest unexplained. The V and J calls and clone size were taken over from that table, and D and trimming were inferred from the DNA. The sample has 220,000 or so clones on record, more than 85% of them singletons. The ten biggest clones cover 0.7% to 0.85% of the sample.

The CDR3, from cysteine to phenylalanine, totals 14 residues. The retained sequence is limited to the CDR3, 42 bases, with the frame set at the first base. V loses 4 bases, J loses 5 bases, and the germline ends lie 15 bases apart. The CDR1 and CDR2 encoded by the germline V gene (reference sequence) are SGHNT and YYREEE. The specimen was peripheral blood. The rearranged chain carries TRBV5-4 and TRBJ1-1; there is no confident call for the D gene. The receptor was derived from a man between 60 and 70 years old with COVID-19, enrolled during active disease. The CDR3 protein sequence reads: CASSPGRRPTEAFF. The DNA sequence follows: TGTGCCAGCAGCCCTGGGCGACGGCCTACTGAAGCTTTCTTT.